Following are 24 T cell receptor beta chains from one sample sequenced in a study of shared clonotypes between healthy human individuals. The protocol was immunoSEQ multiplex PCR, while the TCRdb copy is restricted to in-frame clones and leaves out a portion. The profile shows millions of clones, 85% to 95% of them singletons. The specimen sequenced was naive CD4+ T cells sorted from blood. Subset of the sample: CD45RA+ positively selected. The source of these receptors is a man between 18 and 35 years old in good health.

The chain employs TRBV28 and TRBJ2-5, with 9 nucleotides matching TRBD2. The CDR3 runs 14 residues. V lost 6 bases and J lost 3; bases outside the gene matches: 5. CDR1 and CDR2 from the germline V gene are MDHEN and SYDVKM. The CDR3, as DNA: TGTGCCAGCAGGGAGCGGGGGGCGGAAGAGACCCAGTACTTC. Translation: CASRERGAEETQYF.

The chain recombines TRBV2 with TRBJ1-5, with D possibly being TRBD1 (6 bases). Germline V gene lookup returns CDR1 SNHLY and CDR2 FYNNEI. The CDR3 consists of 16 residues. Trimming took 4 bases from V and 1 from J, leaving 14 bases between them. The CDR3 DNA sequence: TGTGCCAGCAGTGTAACAGGGATCGGAAGCAATCAGCCCCAGCATTTT. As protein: CASSVTGIGSNQPQHF.

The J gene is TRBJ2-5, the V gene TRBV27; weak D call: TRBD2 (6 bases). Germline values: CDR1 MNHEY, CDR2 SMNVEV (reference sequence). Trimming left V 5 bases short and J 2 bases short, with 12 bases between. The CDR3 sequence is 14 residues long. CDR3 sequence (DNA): TGTGCCAGCAGTCGGGGACTGATACAAGAGACCCAGTACTTC. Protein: CASSRGLIQETQYF.

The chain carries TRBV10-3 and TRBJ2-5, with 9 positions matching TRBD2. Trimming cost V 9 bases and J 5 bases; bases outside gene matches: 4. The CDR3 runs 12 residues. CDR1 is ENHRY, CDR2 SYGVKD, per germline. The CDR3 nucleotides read TGTGCCATAGGACTAGCGTATGAGACCCAGTACTTC. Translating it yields CAIGLAYETQYF.

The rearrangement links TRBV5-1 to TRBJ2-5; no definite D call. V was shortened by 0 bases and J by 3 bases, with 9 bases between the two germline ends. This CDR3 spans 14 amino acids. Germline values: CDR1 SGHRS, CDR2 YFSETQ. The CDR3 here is CASSLGVGKETQYF. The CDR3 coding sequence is TGCGCCAGCAGCTTGGGTGTAGGGAAAGAGACCCAGTACTTC.

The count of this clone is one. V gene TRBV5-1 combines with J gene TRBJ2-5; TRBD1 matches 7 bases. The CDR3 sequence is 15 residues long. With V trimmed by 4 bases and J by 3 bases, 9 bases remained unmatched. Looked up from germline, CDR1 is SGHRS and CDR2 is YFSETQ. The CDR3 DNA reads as TGCGCCAGCAGCAGAAACGGACAGGCCGAAGAGACCCAGTACTTC. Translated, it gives CASSRNGQAEETQYF.

CDR3 residues: CASSPKGTEGYTF. The CDR3 DNA sequence: TGTGCCAGCAGTCCCAAGGGGACAGAAGGCTACACCTTC. The chain carries TRBV6-5 and TRBJ1-2, with 7 bases identical to TRBD1. Trimming removed 5 bases from V and 8 bases from J; junction bases left unmatched: 8. The germline V gene has CDR1 MNHEY and CDR2 SVGAGI. CDR3 length equals 13 residues.

The CDR3 DNA sequence: TGTGCCAGTAGTATCACTAACCTGCTCTGGGGTGAGCAGTTCTTC. Amino acids: CASSITNLLWGEQFF. The chain recombines TRBV19 with TRBJ2-1; D ambiguous. V lost 3 bases to trimming and J lost 9 bases, with 18 bases between them. This CDR3 region has 15 residues. The germline V gene has CDR1 LNHDA and CDR2 SQIVND (reference sequence).

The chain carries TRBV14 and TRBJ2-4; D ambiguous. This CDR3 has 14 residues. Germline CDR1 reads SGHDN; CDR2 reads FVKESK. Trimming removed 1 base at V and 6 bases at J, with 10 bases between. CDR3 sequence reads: CASSQGSWGNIQYF. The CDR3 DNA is TGTGCCAGCAGCCAAGGGTCCTGGGGAAACATTCAGTACTTC.

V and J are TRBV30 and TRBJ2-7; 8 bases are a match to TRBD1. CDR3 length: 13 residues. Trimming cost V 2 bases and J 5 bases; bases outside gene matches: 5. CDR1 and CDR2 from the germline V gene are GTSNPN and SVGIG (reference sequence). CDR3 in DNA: TGTGCCTGGAGTCTAAGACAGGGGAACGAGCAGTACTTC. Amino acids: CAWSLRQGNEQYF.

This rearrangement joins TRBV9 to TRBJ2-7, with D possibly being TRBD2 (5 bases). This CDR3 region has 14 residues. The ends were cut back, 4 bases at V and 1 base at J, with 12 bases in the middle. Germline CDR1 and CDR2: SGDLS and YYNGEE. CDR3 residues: CASSTASGSYEQYF. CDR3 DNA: TGTGCCAGCAGCACAGCAAGCGGTTCCTACGAGCAGTACTTC.

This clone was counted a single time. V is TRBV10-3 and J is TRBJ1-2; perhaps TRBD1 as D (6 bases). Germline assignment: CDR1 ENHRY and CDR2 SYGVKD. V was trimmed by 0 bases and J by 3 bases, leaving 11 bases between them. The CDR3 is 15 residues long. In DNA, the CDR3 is TGTGCCATCAGTGAGTCTGGGGGCGCAGACTATGGCTACACCTTC. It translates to CAISESGGADYGYTF.

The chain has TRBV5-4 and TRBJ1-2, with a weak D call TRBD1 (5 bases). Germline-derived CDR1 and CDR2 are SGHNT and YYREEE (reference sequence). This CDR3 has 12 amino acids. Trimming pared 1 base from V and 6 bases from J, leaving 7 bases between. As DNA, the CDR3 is TGTGCCAGCAGCTTGTACAGGCATGGCTACACCTTC. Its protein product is CASSLYRHGYTF.

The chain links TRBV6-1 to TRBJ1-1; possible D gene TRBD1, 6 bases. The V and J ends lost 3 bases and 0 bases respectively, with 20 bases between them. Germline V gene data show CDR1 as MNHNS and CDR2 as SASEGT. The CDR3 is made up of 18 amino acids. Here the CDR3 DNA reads TGTGCCAGCAGTGATCTGGGGGGCCGCCTTCTAATGAACACTGAAGCTTTCTTT. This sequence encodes CASSDLGGRLLMNTEAFF.

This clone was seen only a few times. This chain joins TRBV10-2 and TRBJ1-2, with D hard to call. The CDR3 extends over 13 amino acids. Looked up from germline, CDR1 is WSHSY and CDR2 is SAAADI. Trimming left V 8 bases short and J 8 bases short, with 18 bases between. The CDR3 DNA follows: TGCGCCAGCGACGCGAACACGGGCGGGGGCTACACCTTC. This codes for CASDANTGGGYTF.

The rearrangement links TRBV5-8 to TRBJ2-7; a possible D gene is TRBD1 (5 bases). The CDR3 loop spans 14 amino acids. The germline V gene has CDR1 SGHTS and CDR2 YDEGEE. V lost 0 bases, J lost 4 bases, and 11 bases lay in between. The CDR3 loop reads CASSLDRGRYEQYF. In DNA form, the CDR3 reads TGTGCCAGCAGCTTGGATAGGGGAAGGTACGAGCAGTACTTC.

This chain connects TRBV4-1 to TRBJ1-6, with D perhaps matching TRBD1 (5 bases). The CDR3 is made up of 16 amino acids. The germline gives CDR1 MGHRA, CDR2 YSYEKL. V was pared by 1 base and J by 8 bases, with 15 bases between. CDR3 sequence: CASSQVVGHWDSPLHF. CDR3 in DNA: TGCGCCAGCAGCCAAGTTGTTGGACATTGGGATTCACCCCTCCACTTT.

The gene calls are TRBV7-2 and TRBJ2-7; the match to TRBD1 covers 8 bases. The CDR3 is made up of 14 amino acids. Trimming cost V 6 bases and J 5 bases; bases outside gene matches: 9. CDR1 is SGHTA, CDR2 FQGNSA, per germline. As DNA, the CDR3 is TGTGCCAGCAGGCAGGACAGGGCGGTTCACGAGCAGTACTTC. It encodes CASRQDRAVHEQYF. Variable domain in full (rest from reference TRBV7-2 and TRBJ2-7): GAGVSQSPSNKVTEKGKDVELRCDPISGHTALYWYRQSLGQGLEFLIYFQGNSAPDKSGLPSDRFSAERTGGSVSTLTIQRTQQEDSAVYLCASRQDRAVHEQYFGPGTRLTVT.

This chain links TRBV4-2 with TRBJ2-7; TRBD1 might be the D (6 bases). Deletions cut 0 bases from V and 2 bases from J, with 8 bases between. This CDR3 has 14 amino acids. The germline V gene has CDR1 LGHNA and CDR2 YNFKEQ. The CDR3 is CASSQDGQTYEQYF. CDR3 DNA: TGTGCCAGCAGCCAAGACGGACAGACCTACGAGCAGTACTTC.

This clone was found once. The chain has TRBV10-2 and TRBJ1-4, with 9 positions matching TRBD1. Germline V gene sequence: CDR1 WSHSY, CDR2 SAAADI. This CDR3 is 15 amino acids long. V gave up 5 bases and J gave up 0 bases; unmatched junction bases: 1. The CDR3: CASSRQGATNEKLFF. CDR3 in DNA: TGCGCCAGCAGTCGACAGGGGGCAACTAATGAAAAACTGTTTTTT.

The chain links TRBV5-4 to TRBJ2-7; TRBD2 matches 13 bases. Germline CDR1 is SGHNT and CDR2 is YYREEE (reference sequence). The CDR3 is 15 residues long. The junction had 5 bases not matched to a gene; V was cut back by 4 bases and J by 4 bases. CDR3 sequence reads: CASSIRLAGGYEQYF. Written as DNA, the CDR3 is TGTGCCAGCAGCATCCGACTAGCGGGAGGTTACGAGCAGTACTTC.

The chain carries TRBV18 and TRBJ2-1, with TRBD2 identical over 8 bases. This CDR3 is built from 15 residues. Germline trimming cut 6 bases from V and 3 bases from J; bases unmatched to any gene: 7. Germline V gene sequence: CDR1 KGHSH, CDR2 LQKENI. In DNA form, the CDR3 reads TGTGCCAGCTCCGGAAGCGGGGGACTCTACAATGAGCAGTTCTTC. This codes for CASSGSGGLYNEQFF.

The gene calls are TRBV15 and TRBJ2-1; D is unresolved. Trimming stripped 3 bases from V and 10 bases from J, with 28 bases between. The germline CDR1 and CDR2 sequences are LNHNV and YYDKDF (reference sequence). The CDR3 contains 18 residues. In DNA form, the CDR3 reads TGTGCCACCAGCAGGGCTCAGCTGAGCGAGCCGTACCGTGTCGAGCAGTTCTTC. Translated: CATSRAQLSEPYRVEQFF.

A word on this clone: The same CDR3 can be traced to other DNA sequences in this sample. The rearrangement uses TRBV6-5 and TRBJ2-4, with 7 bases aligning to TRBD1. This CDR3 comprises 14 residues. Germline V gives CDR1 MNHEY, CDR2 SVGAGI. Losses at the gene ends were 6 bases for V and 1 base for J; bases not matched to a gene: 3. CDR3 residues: CASSRGQAKNIQYF. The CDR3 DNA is TGTGCCAGCAGCAGGGGACAGGCCAAAAACATTCAGTACTTC.